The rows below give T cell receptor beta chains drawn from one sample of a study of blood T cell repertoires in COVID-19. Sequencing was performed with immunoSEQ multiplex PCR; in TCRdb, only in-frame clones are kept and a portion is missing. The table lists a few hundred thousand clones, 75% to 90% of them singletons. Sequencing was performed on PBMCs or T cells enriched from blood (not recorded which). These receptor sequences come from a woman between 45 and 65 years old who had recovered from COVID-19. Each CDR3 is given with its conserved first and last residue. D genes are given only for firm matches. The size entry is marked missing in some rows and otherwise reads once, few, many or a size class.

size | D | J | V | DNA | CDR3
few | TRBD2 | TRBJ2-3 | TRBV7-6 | TGTGCCAGCAGCCTAGCGGGGGGGAGGACAGATACGCAGTATTTT | CASSLAGGRTDTQYF
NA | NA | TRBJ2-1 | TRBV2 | TGTGCCAGCAGTGCTGAAGCCCTAAGCTCCTACAATGAGCAGTTCTTC | CASSAEALSSYNEQFF
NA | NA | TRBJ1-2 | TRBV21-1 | TGTGCCAGCAGCAAAGAGGGGGACAGGTCCGATTTTTTAAAGGTTGGCTACACCTTC | CASSKEGDRSDFLKVGYTF
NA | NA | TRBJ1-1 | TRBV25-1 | TGTGCCAGCAGTAGAGGGATCCCAAACACTGAAGCTTTCTTT | CASSRGIPNTEAFF
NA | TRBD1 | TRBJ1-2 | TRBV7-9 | TGTGCCAGCAGCTTCGGGACAGGGACCGAAAGGGGCTATGGCTACACCTTC | CASSFGTGTERGYGYTF
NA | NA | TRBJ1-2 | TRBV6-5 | TGTGCCAGCAAGCCCAACAGCGGCTATGGCTACACCTTC | CASKPNSGYGYTF
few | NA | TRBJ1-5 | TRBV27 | TGTGCCAGCAGTTTAACGGAGAAGCAGCCCCAGCATTTT | CASSLTEKQPQHF
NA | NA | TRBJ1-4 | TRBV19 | TGTGCCACAGGTTACCCCAGGGGCAACAATGAAAAACTGTTTTTT | CATGYPRGNNEKLFF
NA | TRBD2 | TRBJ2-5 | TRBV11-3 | TGTGCCAGCAGAGCGGGGAGCGGGGTAGGGACCCAGTACTTC | CASRAGSGVGTQYF
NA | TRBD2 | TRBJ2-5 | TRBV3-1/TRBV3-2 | TGTGCCAGCAGCCAAGTTGGAGGGCGGGGGGATCGTGGGACCCAGTACTTC | CASSQVGGRGDRGTQYF
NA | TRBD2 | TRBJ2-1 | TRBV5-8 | TGTGCCAGCAGCTTGGCGGGAGGCTTCAATGAGCAGTTCTTC | CASSLAGGFNEQFF
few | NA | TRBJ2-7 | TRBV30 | TGTGCCTGGAGTGTACGCCAACAGGGAACTTACGAGCAGTACTTC | CAWSVRQQGTYEQYF
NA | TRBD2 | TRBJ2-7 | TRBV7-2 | TGTGCCAGCAGCTCAGCTAGCGGGGCGACCTACGAGCAGTACTTC | CASSSASGATYEQYF
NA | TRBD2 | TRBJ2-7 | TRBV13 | TGTGCCAGCGGCGTGCTAGCGGGGGCCTATCTCTACGAGCAGTACTTC | CASGVLAGAYLYEQYF
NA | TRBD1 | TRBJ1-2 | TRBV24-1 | TGTGCCACCAGTGATTTCCGGGACAGGGACTATGGCTACACCTTC | CATSDFRDRDYGYTF
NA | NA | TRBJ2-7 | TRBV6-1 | TGTGCCAGCAGTGAAACCCGGGACACCTACGAGCAGTACTTC | CASSETRDTYEQYF
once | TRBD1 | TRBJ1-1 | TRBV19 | TGTGCCAGTAGCATAACAGGGGGCATGGCTTTCTTT | CASSITGGMAFF
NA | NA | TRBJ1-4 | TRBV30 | TGTGCCTGGAAAATCCGGGACACCAAAGCAACTAATGAAAAACTGTTTTTT | CAWKIRDTKATNEKLFF
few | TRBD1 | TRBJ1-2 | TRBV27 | TGTGCCAGCAGTTTCCTCCCCCCGCGGACAGGAGTTGGCTACACCTTC | CASSFLPPRTGVGYTF
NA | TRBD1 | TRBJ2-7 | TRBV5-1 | TGCGCCAGCAGCTCGACCGGGACAGGGGACCCCTACGAGCAGTACTTC | CASSSTGTGDPYEQYF
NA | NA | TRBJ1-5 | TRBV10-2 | TGCGCCAGCAGTGGACAGCTCAATCAGCCCCAGCATTTT | CASSGQLNQPQHF
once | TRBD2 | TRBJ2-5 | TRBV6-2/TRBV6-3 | TGTGCCAGCAGTTTAGTTAAACTAGCGGGAATTCGTGCAGAGACCCAGTACTTC | CASSLVKLAGIRAETQYF